Each of the 21 T cell receptor beta chains below was sequenced from the same sample in a study of cytomegalovirus exposure and HLA in healthy donors. Both 60 Vbeta primers and 13 Jbeta primers went into the PCR. Assay used: immunoSEQ multiplex PCR; TCRdb lists only in-frame clones, some missing. The sample yields 170,000 or so clones, roughly 87% seen once. Sequenced input: PBMCs. The receptor set was obtained from a woman between 45 and 60 years old in good health and CMV-seronegative.

This clone came up once. For the CDR3, the DNA is TGTGCCAGCAGCGCACTAGCGGGTGCAGATACGCAGTATTTT. Amino acids: CASSALAGADTQYF. The chain employs TRBV9 and TRBJ2-3; TRBD2 aligns across 9 bases. Germline values: CDR1 SGDLS, CDR2 YYNGEE. J lost 4 bases, V lost 3 bases, and 3 bases had no gene match. The CDR3 extends over 14 amino acids.

The chain combines TRBV5-4 with TRBJ2-2; D possibly corresponds to TRBD1 (7 bases). V lost 3 bases, J lost 6 bases, and 15 bases lay in between. Germline V lookup: CDR1 SGHNT, CDR2 YYREEE (reference sequence). The CDR3 is 15 amino acids. The CDR3 sequence: CASSSSRGAAGELFF. Here the CDR3 DNA reads TGTGCCAGCAGCTCTAGCAGGGGGGCAGCCGGGGAGCTGTTTTTT. Full variable domain (rest looked up from reference TRBV5-4 and TRBJ2-2): ETGVTQSPTHLIKTRGQQVTLRCSSQSGHNTVSWYQQALGQGPQFIFQYYREEENGRGNFPPRFSGLQFPNYSSELNVNALELDDSALYLCASSSSRGAAGELFFGEGSRLTVL.

This chain uses TRBV9 with TRBJ2-3; D unresolved. The ends were cut back, 0 bases at V and 2 bases at J, with 10 bases in the middle. Germline V gene sequence: CDR1 SGDLS, CDR2 YYNGEE. The CDR3 is 15 residues long. The CDR3 DNA sequence: TGTGCCAGCAGCGTAGTTCCCCAGAACACAGATACGCAGTATTTT. Translating it yields CASSVVPQNTDTQYF.

This rearrangement joins TRBV21-1 to TRBJ2-1; the D call TRBD1 from the table was never checked on the DNA. TRBV21-1 is a listed pseudogene. The CDR3 contains 17 residues. The CDR3 region is CASSKEPSRGGLNEQFF. The CDR3 DNA is TGTGCCAGCAGCAAAGAGCCCTCACGAGGGGGCTTGAATGAGCAGTTCTTC.

The J gene is TRBJ2-1, the V gene TRBV2; 8 bases align to TRBD2. Germline V gene sequence: CDR1 SNHLY, CDR2 FYNNEI. Unmatched junction bases numbered 8, after V lost 6 bases and J lost 4 bases. This CDR3 comprises 15 residues. The CDR3 bases are TGTGCCAGCAGGAGACTAGCGCGGGGATACAATGAGCAGTTCTTC. It encodes CASRRLARGYNEQFF.

The chain links TRBV28 to TRBJ1-5; D might be TRBD1 (6 bases). From germline, CDR1 is MDHEN and CDR2 SYDVKM. V lost 3 bases, J lost 5 bases, and 14 bases lay in between. This CDR3 contains 15 residues. CDR3 protein: CASSLQGGRDQPQHF. The CDR3 nucleotides read TGTGCCAGCAGTTTGCAAGGGGGAAGGGATCAGCCCCAGCATTTT.

The CDR3 loop is CASSQRGGGAGGIQYF. In DNA, the CDR3 is TGTGCCAGCAGCCAGAGGGGCGGGGGGGCGGGGGGCATTCAGTACTTC. The chain employs TRBV5-4 and TRBJ2-4; TRBD2 aligns across 9 bases. Germline CDR1 SGHNT, CDR2 YYREEE (reference sequence). Germline trimming cut 4 bases from V and 9 bases from J; bases unmatched to any gene: 14. The CDR3 loop spans 16 amino acids.

This chain links TRBV19 with TRBJ2-3; 10 bases agree with TRBD2. The CDR3 consists of 17 residues. V was clipped by 11 bases and J by 1 base; unmatched bases: 15. CDR1 LNHDA and CDR2 SQIVND come from the germline V gene (reference sequence). Here the CDR3 reads CADPGQTSGECTDTQYF. The DNA of the CDR3 is TGTGCCGACCCGGGACAAACTAGCGGGGAGTGCACAGATACGCAGTATTTT. Complete variable domain (other parts from reference TRBV19 and TRBJ2-3): DGGITQSPKYLFRKEGQNVTLSCEQNLNHDAMYWYRQDPGQGLRLIYYSQIVNDFQKGDIAEGYSVSREKKESFPLTVTSAQKNPTAFYLCADPGQTSGECTDTQYFGPGTRLTVL.

The rearrangement uses TRBV4-2 and TRBJ1-2, with 12 bases aligning to TRBD1. The germline V gene has CDR1 LGHNA and CDR2 YNFKEQ. This CDR3 has 16 amino acids. V was pared by 3 bases and J by 3 bases, with 5 bases of the junction left unmatched. The CDR3 DNA follows: TGTGCCAGCAGCCAGGATGGGACAGGGGGCGACTATGGCTACACCTTC. Translated: CASSQDGTGGDYGYTF.

The sample holds a few counts of this clone. The rearrangement joins TRBV15 to TRBJ1-5, with D unclear. V was pared by 3 bases and J by 4 bases, with 10 bases between. The germline V gene encodes CDR1 LNHNV and CDR2 YYDKDF (reference sequence). This CDR3 is built from 14 residues. CDR3 DNA sequence: TGTGCCACCAGCAGTTCTCTCAGAAATCAGCCCCAGCATTTT. Translation gives CATSSSLRNQPQHF.

The chain has TRBV20-1 and TRBJ1-1, with a possible D match to TRBD1 (5 bases). Trimming shortened V by 8 bases and J by 0 bases, and 7 bases separated the two germline ends. Germline CDR1 and CDR2: DFQATT and SNEGSKA (reference sequence). There are 11 residues in the CDR3. CDR3 loop: CSKQVNTEAFF. CDR3 nucleotides: TGCAGTAAACAGGTGAACACTGAAGCTTTCTTT.

The gene calls are TRBV6-5 and TRBJ1-3; D is possibly TRBD1 (6 bases). The germline V gene has CDR1 MNHEY and CDR2 SVGAGI. V lost 5 bases and J 0 bases, leaving 11 bases between the germline ends. This CDR3 is 15 amino acids long. CDR3 residues: CASSTDRYSGNTIYF. The DNA for the CDR3 is TGTGCCAGCAGTACGGACAGATACTCTGGAAACACCATATATTTT.

The chain carries TRBV10-3 and TRBJ2-1; tentatively, D is TRBD1 (5 bases). The CDR3 has 15 amino acids. The V gene lost 2 bases and the J gene lost 2 bases, with 10 bases spanning the gap. CDR1 and CDR2 (germline): ENHRY, SYGVKD. CDR3 coding DNA: TGTGCCATCAGTGAGAGGGGTATTACCTACAATGAGCAGTTCTTC. It translates to CAISERGITYNEQFF.

This chain connects TRBV25-1 to TRBJ1-1, with a tentative D call TRBD1 (6 bases). The CDR3 runs 13 residues. Looked up from germline, CDR1 is MGHDK and CDR2 is SYGVNS. Trimming cost V 6 bases and J 1 base, with 9 bases left between them. CDR3 sequence reads: CASRKTGNTEAFF. CDR3 DNA: TGTGCCAGCAGGAAGACAGGGAACACTGAAGCTTTCTTT.

V and J are TRBV7-3 and TRBJ2-3, with D possibly TRBD2 on 6 matching bases. The CDR3 runs to 15 residues. CDR1 SGHTA and CDR2 FQGTGA come from the germline V gene. The V and J ends lost 5 bases and 0 bases respectively, with 12 bases between them. The CDR3 region has the DNA TGTGCCAGCAGCCCCTCGCGGGACAGCACAGATACGCAGTATTTT. Its protein is CASSPSRDSTDTQYF.

This clone was observed once. The rearrangement joins TRBV11-2 to TRBJ2-7; TRBD2 aligns across 8 bases. V lost 5 bases to trimming and J lost 1 base; unmatched junction nucleotides: 7. This CDR3 has 15 amino acids. Per germline, CDR1 SGHAT and CDR2 FQNNGV. The CDR3 bases are TGTGCCAGCAGCCCGGGACTAGTAGGTTCCTACGAGCAGTACTTC. Amino acids: CASSPGLVGSYEQYF.

The chain has TRBV29-1 and TRBJ2-1; TRBD2 aligns across 11 bases. The CDR3 has 16 amino acids. J gave up 8 bases and V 1 base, and 10 bases lay outside the gene matches. Germline CDR1 is SQVTM and CDR2 is ANQGSEA. CDR3: CSVEGLLAGGGDEQFF. For the CDR3, the DNA is TGCAGCGTTGAAGGGCTATTAGCGGGAGGGGGCGATGAGCAGTTCTTC.

Details on this clone: The junction departs from the called germline gene at one end, perhaps through a read error. The sample holds other DNA sequences that translate to the same CDR3. This chain links TRBV28 with TRBJ2-5; 7 bases map to TRBD2. Germline lookup yields CDR1 MDHEN and CDR2 SYDVKM. There are 13 residues in the CDR3. For the CDR3, the DNA is TGTGCTAGCAGTTCGTTAACTAGCCCGAGCGGGGACTTC. It specifies CASSSLTSPSGDF.

CDR3 DNA sequence: TGTGCCAGCAGTCTCACAGGGCGCGTCACCGGGGAGCTGTTTTTT. Its protein is CASSLTGRVTGELFF. The chain combines TRBV28 with TRBJ2-2; maybe TRBD1 (6 bases). From germline, CDR1 is MDHEN and CDR2 SYDVKM. V lost 5 bases to trimming and J lost 4 bases, with 14 bases between them. This CDR3 is built from 15 residues.

This chain's CDR3 is CASSYRLAGTDTQYF. DNA of the CDR3: TGTGCCAGCAGCTATAGACTAGCCGGCACAGATACGCAGTATTTT. The chain employs TRBV7-9 and TRBJ2-3, with 7 positions matching TRBD2. The CDR3 contains 15 residues. Germline V gene lookup returns CDR1 SEHNR and CDR2 FQNEAQ (reference sequence). Germline trimming cut 4 bases from V and 1 base from J; bases unmatched to any gene: 5.

About this clone itself: Mismatch with germline at one junction end may stem from a read error. The genes are TRBV28 and TRBJ2-2; TRBD2 is a possible D gene (6 bases). This CDR3 has 13 residues. Germline CDR1 reads MDHEN; CDR2 reads SYDVKM. CDR3 bases: TGTGCCAGCAGTTTAGGAGACACCGGGGGGCTGTTTTTT. Its translation: CASSLGDTGGLFF.